The 4 T cell receptor beta chains in this list originate from one sample, sequenced in a study of shared clonotypes between healthy human individuals. The naive CD8 subset, CD45RO-negative cells positively selected for CCR7, excluded terminally differentiated effector memory CD45RA+ cells. Profiling relied on immunoSEQ multiplex PCR, and the TCRdb table lists in-frame clones only, not all of them. The data hold a few million clones, with 90% to 95% observed a single time. Sequencing used naive CD8+ T cells from PBMCs. The origin of the receptors is a man aged 18 to 30 in good health. Some clones in this sample may be carry-over from other donors' samples.

Regarding this clone: Other DNA sequences within the sample encode an identical CDR3. This chain links TRBV6-5 with TRBJ1-1; tentatively, D is TRBD1 (5 bases). In germline, CDR1 is MNHEY, CDR2 SVGAGI. Trimming shortened V by 2 bases and J by 5 bases, and 9 bases separated the two germline ends. There are 13 residues in the CDR3. The DNA for the CDR3 is TGTGCCAGCAGTTACGGGGGGGGGACTGAAGCTTTCTTT. Its translation is CASSYGGGTEAFF.

A remark on this clone: Other DNA sequences in this sample translate to the same CDR3. This chain uses TRBV7-3 with TRBJ2-7; D remains ambiguous. This CDR3 is built from 13 residues. The germline gives CDR1 SGHTA, CDR2 FQGTGA. Between the trimmed V and J ends, which lost 0 bases and 3 bases, there was a span of 6 bases. CDR3 protein: CASSLTSSYEQYF. The CDR3 region has the DNA TGTGCCAGCAGCTTAACTTCTAGCTACGAGCAGTACTTC.

The V and J genes are TRBV11-2 and TRBJ2-1; D is unresolved. Trimming took off 6 bases at V and 8 bases at J, with 11 bases between the two ends. Germline V gives CDR1 SGHAT, CDR2 FQNNGV. The length of the CDR3 is 12 residues. Here the CDR3 DNA reads TGTGCCAGCAGGCCCTCGTTCTATGAGCAGTTCTTC. Protein sequence: CASRPSFYEQFF.

The chain recombines TRBV11-2 with TRBJ2-7; D is uncertain. Germline V lookup: CDR1 SGHAT, CDR2 FQNNGV. The V end was cut by 6 bases, the J end by 3 bases, with 12 bases between. The CDR3 is 13 amino acids. The CDR3 loop reads CASRAFVGYEQYF. CDR3 in DNA: TGTGCCAGCAGAGCGTTCGTGGGCTACGAGCAGTACTTC.